This TCR beta chain was profiled in a study of OX40 agonist ivuxolimab in advanced cancers. Findings and limits, study-wide: Clonal expansion was among the lowest in partial responders at 0.1-3.0 mg/kg, especially CD8+.

The CDR3 contains 12 residues. Germline trimming cut 5 bases from V and 6 bases from J; bases unmatched to any gene: 1. Germline-derived CDR1 and CDR2 are SGHVS and FQNEAQ. This clone was observed a few times. Its antigen remains unknown. This CDR3 is also generated by other DNA sequences in the sample. TCRdb keeps only in-frame clones here, not all; method: immunoSEQ multiplex PCR. The sample shows about 90,000 clones, about 85% of them seen only once. This clonotype originated in an adult with an advanced solid tumor such as melanoma, head and neck, liver or kidney cancer. This chain links TRBV7-8 with TRBJ1-5, with 7 bases matching TRBD1. Sequencing used CD4+ or CD8+ T cells sorted from blood, obtained in a trial of the OX40 agonist ivuxolimab. CDR3 sequence reads: CASSRDSQPQHF. The CDR3 bases are TGTGCCAGCAGCAGGGACAGTCAGCCCCAGCATTTT.